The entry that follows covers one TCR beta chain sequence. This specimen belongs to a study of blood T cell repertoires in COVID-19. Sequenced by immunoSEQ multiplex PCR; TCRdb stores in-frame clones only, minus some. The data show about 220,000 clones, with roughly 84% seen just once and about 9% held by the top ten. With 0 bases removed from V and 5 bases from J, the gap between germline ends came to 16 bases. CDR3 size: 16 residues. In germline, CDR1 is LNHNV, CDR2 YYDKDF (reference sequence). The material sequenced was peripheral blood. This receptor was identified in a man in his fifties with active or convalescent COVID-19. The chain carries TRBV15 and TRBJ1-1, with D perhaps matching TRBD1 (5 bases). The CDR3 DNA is TGTGCCACCAGCAGAGACCCGACAGCCCTGGGGACTGAAGCTTTCTTT. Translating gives CATSRDPTALGTEAFF. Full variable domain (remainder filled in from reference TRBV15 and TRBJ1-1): DAMVIQNPRYQVTQFGKPVTLSCSQTLNHNVMYWYQQKSSQAPKLLFHYYDKDFNNEADTPDNFQSRRPNTSFCFLDIRSPGLGDTAMYLCATSRDPTALGTEAFFGQGTRLTVV.